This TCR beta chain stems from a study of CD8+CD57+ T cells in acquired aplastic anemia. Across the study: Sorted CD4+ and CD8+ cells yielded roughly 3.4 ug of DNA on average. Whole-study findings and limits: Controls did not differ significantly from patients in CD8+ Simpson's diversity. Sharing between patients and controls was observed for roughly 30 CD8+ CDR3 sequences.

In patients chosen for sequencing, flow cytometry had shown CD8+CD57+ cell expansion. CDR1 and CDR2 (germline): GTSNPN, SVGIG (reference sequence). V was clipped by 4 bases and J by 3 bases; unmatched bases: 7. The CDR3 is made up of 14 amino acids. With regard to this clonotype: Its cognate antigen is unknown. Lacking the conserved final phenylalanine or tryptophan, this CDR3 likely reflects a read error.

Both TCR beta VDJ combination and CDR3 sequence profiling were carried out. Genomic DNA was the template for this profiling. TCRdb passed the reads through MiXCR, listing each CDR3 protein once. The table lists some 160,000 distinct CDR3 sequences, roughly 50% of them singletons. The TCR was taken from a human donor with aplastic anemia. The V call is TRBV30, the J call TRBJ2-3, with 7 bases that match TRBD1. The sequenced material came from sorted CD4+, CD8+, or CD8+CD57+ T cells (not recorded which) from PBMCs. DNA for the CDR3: TGTGCCTGGAATACAGGGGATGGAACAGATACGCAGTATCTT. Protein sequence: CAWNTGDGTDTQYL.